One sample yielded the 8 T cell receptor beta chains listed below, sequenced in a study of cytomegalovirus exposure and HLA in healthy donors (dated by TCRdb to about 2017). Library construction relied on the immunoSEQ multiplex PCR assay. A mixture of 60 forward primers for TCR Vbeta segments and 13 reverse primers for TCR Jbeta segments was used in the multiplex PCR. The immuneACCESS repertoire file appears here via TCRdb, limited to in-frame rearrangements. These files lack a portion of the clones; in checked studies, under half of the deficit traces to unresolved V genes, and the cause of the others is not known. Present in this sample are approximately 170,000 clones, roughly 80% of which were seen just once. Approximately 2.2% of the sample is in the top ten clones. Sequenced input: PBMCs. These receptor sequences come from a male donor in good health and CMV-seronegative.

The gene calls are TRBV4-3 and TRBJ2-4; 11 nucleotides align to TRBD2. This CDR3 contains 17 residues. Unmatched junction bases numbered 12, after V lost 4 bases and J lost 7 bases. Germline-derived CDR1 and CDR2 are LGHNA and YSLEER. The CDR3 DNA reads TGCGCCAGCAGCCGAGATGCGACTAGCGGGGAGGTGAACATTCAGTACTTC. It specifies CASSRDATSGEVNIQYF.

The chain is built from TRBV14 and TRBJ2-7; 8 bases are shared with TRBD1. Germline loops: CDR1 SGHDN, CDR2 FVKESK. With 0 bases clipped from V and 4 bases from J, the junction kept 2 bases outside the gene matches. This CDR3 contains 14 residues. CDR3 residues: CASSQDYRGYEQYF. The CDR3 bases are TGTGCCAGCAGCCAAGATTACAGGGGGTACGAGCAGTACTTC. Full variable domain (remainder filled in from reference TRBV14 and TRBJ2-7): EAGVTQFPSHSVIEKGQTVTLRCDPISGHDNLYWYRRVMGKEIKFLLHFVKESKQDESGMPNNRFLAERTGGTYSTLKVQPAELEDSGVYFCASSQDYRGYEQYFGPGTRLTVT.

The CDR3 coding sequence is TGTGCCAGCAGCTTGGGGGCCGTCGATGAGCAGTTCTTC. This encodes CASSLGAVDEQFF. The chain links TRBV5-6 to TRBJ2-1; the D is unclear. CDR3 size: 13 residues. Trimming left V 0 bases short and J 8 bases short, with 9 bases between. The V gene's germline CDR1 is SGHDT and CDR2 YYEEEE.

This chain joins TRBV28 and TRBJ2-7, with 8 bases that match TRBD1. V lost 5 bases to trimming and J lost 4 bases; unmatched junction nucleotides: 7. This CDR3 spans 14 amino acids. Germline-derived CDR1 and CDR2 are MDHEN and SYDVKM. The CDR3 sequence is CASSGDRGDYEQYF. The DNA for the CDR3 is TGTGCCAGCAGTGGAGACAGGGGAGATTACGAGCAGTACTTC.

This clone was seen a few times. The V call is TRBV4-3, the J call TRBJ2-2; 9 positions match TRBD1. This CDR3 contains 18 residues. Germline CDR1 and CDR2: LGHNA and YSLEER. The V segment lost 4 bases and the J segment 0 bases; nucleotides outside the gene matches: 9. The DNA for the CDR3 is TGCGCCAGCAGCCCTCACAGGGGGCCGAGTACGAACACCGGGGAGCTGTTTTTT. It is translated as CASSPHRGPSTNTGELFF.

The CDR3 DNA reads as TGTGCCAGCGGGACCGGACTAGCGGGGAAAAATGAGCAGTTCTTC. It is translated as CASGTGLAGKNEQFF. The rearrangement links TRBV7-8 to TRBJ2-1; TRBD2 matches at 12 bases. V trimming: 8 bases; J trimming: 7 bases; junction bases outside the gene matches: 9. This CDR3 spans 15 amino acids. In germline, CDR1 is SGHVS, CDR2 FQNEAQ.

This rearrangement joins TRBV18 to TRBJ2-4, with 7 bases that match TRBD2. From germline, CDR1 is KGHSH and CDR2 LQKENI. V gave up 6 bases and J gave up 7 bases; unmatched junction bases: 6. This CDR3 comprises 13 residues. The CDR3 reads CASSPGTINIQYF. CDR3 sequence (DNA): TGTGCCAGCTCTCCCGGGACTATCAACATTCAGTACTTC.

The chain links TRBV28 to TRBJ2-1; TRBD2 matches at 9 bases. After removal of 3 bases from V and 4 bases from J, the junction contained 7 bases not matched to a gene. The CDR3 has 16 amino acids. Germline-derived CDR1 and CDR2 are MDHEN and SYDVKM. CDR3 DNA: TGTGCCAGCAGTTTTATGTCTAGCGGGATGTACAATGAGCAGTTCTTC. Protein product: CASSFMSSGMYNEQFF.